This T cell receptor beta chain was observed in a study of shared clonotypes between healthy human individuals. Comment on this clone: As yet, its antigen is unknown.

Method: immunoSEQ multiplex PCR; TCRdb's copy keeps in-frame clones and lacks some. The repertoire holds hundreds of thousands of clones, roughly four fifths seen once, with about 12% in the top ten. The germline V gene has CDR1 LNHDA and CDR2 SQIVND (reference sequence). The trim removed 5 bases at V and 5 bases at J, leaving 7 bases unmatched. The CDR3 has 14 residues. Study results and limitations: The genetic and exposure-history diversity represented was limited by few donors.

This clonotype originated in a woman in her 40s in good health. Some clones in this sample may be carry-over from other donors' samples. J is TRBJ2-7 and V is TRBV19; 9 nucleotides align to TRBD2. Source material: PBMCs. CDR3 in amino acids: CASSPQREDHEQYF. The CDR3 coding sequence is TGTGCCAGTAGTCCCCAGCGGGAGGACCACGAGCAGTACTTC.